The clone carrying this TCR beta chain has just a few counts. Its target is not known. TCRdb used MiXCR to reprocess the reads, holding one entry per CDR3 protein. This table holds 80,000 to 95,000 distinct CDR3 sequences, around 32% found once. The data belong to a study of T cell repertoires in cytomegalovirus infection. Overall study context: Public TCR beta signatures marked donors with CMV infection and the matching HLA. The study's findings and limits: Carriage of CMV together with the relevant HLA was identifiable through cumulative public TCR beta family frequency. The ex vivo response showed dominance by HLA-C-restricted CMV-specific TCR beta clonotypes.

The germline V gene encodes CDR1 SGHVS and CDR2 FNYEAQ. The CDR3 extends over 16 amino acids. Trimming took 7 bases from V and 3 from J, leaving 16 bases between them. The receptor was isolated from a human donor in good health (CMV status not recorded). Some clones in this sample may be carry-over from other donors' samples. The sample consisted of CD8+ T cells from cultured PBMCs, taken from culture after CMV antigen stimulation. This chain joins TRBV7-6 and TRBJ2-6; D not resolved. As DNA, the CDR3 is TGTGCCAGCACCCTTGGTGCTCCTATTGGGGCCAACGTCCTGACTTTC. It specifies CASTLGAPIGANVLTF.